The T cell receptor (beta chain) under discussion was sequenced for a study of Graves' ophthalmopathy and Graves' hyperthyroidism. General observations from the study: A majority of expanded thyroid clonotypes exceeding 0.001 frequency were likewise present in blood.

Concerning this clonotype itself: Its matching antigen is unknown.

Germline-derived CDR1 and CDR2 are SGHRS and YFSETQ. V lost 1 base to trimming and J lost 10 bases, with 12 bases between them. There are 12 residues in the CDR3. The authors amplified TCR beta CDR3 regions, and they did so from RNA transcripts for repertoire sequencing. The first round was an RT-PCR with HTBI primers, and the second round was a multiplex PCR. Each CDR3 protein is one row after TCRdb ran MiXCR on the multiplex PCR reads. Altogether some 240,000 distinct CDR3 sequences are present, around 50% being singletons, with the ten largest covering about half. The chain uses TRBV5-1 and TRBJ2-7, with D perhaps matching TRBD1 (5 bases). This sequence originates from an adult man with Graves' ophthalmopathy. The source material was peripheral blood. CDR3 sequence: CASSLWGEAQYF. The CDR3 DNA reads TGCGCCAGCAGCTTGTGGGGCGAGGCCCAGTACTTC.